This T cell receptor beta chain was sequenced during a study of OX40 agonist ivuxolimab in advanced cancers. Study details: Three individuals attained partial responses, comprising one hepatocellular carcinoma case and two cutaneous melanoma cases. General study results and limits: Average numbers of expanded clones were greater in CD8+ T cells than in CD4+.

The CDR3 extends over 15 amino acids. Germline CDR1 MDHEN, CDR2 SYDVKM. The germline V and J ends were trimmed by 4 bases and 7 bases, with 17 bases remaining between them. At cycle 4 day 1, cycle 7 day 1, and baseline, blood was sampled. As for this clone: Its specificity is unknown.

Using immunoSEQ multiplex PCR, the repertoire was profiled, and TCRdb retains in-frame clones only, with some absent. Altogether about 86,000 clones are present, around nine tenths being singletons, with the ten largest covering approximately 1.5%. This chain joins TRBV28 and TRBJ2-1; possibly TRBD2 for D (6 bases). This sample comprised CD4+ or CD8+ T cells sorted from blood, obtained in a trial of the OX40 agonist ivuxolimab. This TCR was sampled from an adult with an advanced solid tumor such as melanoma, head and neck, liver or kidney cancer. CDR3 sequence: CASSYALAYVNEQFF. The CDR3 nucleotides read TGTGCCAGCAGTTACGCGCTAGCGTACGTGAATGAGCAGTTCTTC.